This TCR beta chain was identified during a study of PD-1 blockade in classical Hodgkin lymphoma. Whole-study results and caveats: When set against healthy donors, newly diagnosed patients were reported to show lower baseline TCR diversity.

Germline assignment: CDR1 SGHKS and CDR2 YYEKEE (reference sequence). The CDR3 runs to 15 residues. V lost 3 bases, J lost 5 bases, and 7 bases stayed unmatched. The time point denotes: newly diagnosed, previously untreated cHL patient sample. Acting as the comparison were PBMCs from newly diagnosed, untreated classical Hodgkin lymphoma. Only in-frame clones appear in the TCRdb table, and some are missing; sequencing was by immunoSEQ multiplex PCR. The data show tens of thousands of clones, roughly 94% seen once. About this clone: Its antigen is unidentified.

The chain recombines TRBV5-5 with TRBJ2-5; 10 nucleotides match TRBD1. The sample taken for sequencing was peripheral blood mononuclear cells (PBMCs). This TCR was sampled from a human donor with classical Hodgkin lymphoma. The CDR3 protein is CASSSLGQGKETQYF. The DNA of the CDR3 is TGTGCCAGCAGCTCTCTGGGACAGGGGAAGGAGACCCAGTACTTC.